This TCR beta chain was observed in a study of blood T cells in healthy people across ages. CDR1 DFQATT and CDR2 SNEGSKA come from the germline V gene (reference sequence). The CDR3 has 14 residues. Trimming shortened V by 1 base and J by 2 bases, and 12 bases separated the two germline ends. A second 7 to 11 cycle PCR used barcoded and J-beta primers. TCRdb re-derived calls from the 5' RACE reads in MiXCR, one entry per CDR3 protein. Among about a million distinct CDR3 sequences, 45% to 50% were seen once, and the ten largest hold around an eighth. The gene calls are TRBV20-1 and TRBJ2-7; a possible D gene is TRBD1 (6 bases). The material sequenced was blood. The clonotype was recovered from a man between 25 and 39 years old in good health. The CDR3 DNA sequence: TGCAGTGCTAGAGTACTAACAGGGACCTACGAGCAGTACTTC. Translating it yields CSARVLTGTYEQYF.